The clone carrying this T cell receptor beta chain was counted once. The assay was immunoSEQ multiplex PCR, and TCRdb's table has in-frame clones only and misses some. Here the sample spans roughly 400,000 clones, 87% being singletons. The sample comes from a study of blood T cell repertoires in COVID-19. Looking at the study overall: T cells, B-cell-depleted T cells, or PBMCs supplied cDNA or gDNA.

CDR1 and CDR2 (germline): MGHRA, YSYEKL. The V and J ends lost 1 base and 1 base, in that order; junction bases with no gene match: 3. The CDR3 contains 15 residues. Seattle cases were enrolled at active infection and followed longitudinally. Sequencing was performed on peripheral blood. V and J are TRBV4-1 and TRBJ1-2, with 7 positions matching TRBD1. The source is a woman aged 60 to 75 with COVID-19, enrolled during active disease. The DNA for the CDR3 is TGCGCCAGCAGCCAAGGCCAGGGGGATAACTATGGCTACACCTTC. Translation gives CASSQGQGDNYGYTF.